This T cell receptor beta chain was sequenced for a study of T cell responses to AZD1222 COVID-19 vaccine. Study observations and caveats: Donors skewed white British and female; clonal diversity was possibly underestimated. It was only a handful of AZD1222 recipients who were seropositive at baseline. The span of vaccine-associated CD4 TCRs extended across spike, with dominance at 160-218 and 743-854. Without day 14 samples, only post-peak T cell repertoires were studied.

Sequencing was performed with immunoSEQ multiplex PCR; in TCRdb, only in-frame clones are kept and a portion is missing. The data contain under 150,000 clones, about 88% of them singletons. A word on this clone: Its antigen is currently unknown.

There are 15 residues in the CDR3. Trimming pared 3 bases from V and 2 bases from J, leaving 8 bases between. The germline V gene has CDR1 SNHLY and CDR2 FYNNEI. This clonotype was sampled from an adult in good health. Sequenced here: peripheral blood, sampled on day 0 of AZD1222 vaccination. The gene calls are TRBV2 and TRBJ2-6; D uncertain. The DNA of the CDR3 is TGTGCCAGCAGTGATAATGGGGCTGGGGCCAACGTCCTGACTTTC. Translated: CASSDNGAGANVLTF.